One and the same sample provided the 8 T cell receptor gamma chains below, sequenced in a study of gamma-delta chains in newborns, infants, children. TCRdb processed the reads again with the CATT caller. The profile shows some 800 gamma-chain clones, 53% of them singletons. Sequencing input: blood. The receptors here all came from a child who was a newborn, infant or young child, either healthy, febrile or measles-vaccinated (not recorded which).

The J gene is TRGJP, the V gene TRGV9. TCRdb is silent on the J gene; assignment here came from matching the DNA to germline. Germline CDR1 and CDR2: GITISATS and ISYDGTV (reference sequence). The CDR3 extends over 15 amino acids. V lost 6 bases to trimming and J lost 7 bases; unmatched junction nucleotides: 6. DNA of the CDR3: TGTGCCTTGTGGACTCTCGAGTTGGGCAAAAAAATCAAGGTATTT. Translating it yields CALWTLELGKKIKVF.

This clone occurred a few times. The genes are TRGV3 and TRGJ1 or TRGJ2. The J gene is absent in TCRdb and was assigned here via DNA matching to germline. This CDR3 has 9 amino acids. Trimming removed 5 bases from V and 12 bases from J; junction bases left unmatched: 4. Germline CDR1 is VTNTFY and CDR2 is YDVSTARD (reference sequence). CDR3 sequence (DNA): TGTGCCACCTGGGGGGGGAAACTCTTT. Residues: CATWGGKLF.

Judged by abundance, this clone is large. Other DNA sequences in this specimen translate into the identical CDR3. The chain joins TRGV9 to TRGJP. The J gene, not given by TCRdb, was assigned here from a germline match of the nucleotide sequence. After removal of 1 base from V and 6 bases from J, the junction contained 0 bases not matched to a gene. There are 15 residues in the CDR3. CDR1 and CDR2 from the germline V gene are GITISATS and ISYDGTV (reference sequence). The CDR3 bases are TGTGCCTTGTGGGAGGTAGAGTTGGGCAAAAAAATCAAGGTATTT. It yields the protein CALWEVELGKKIKVF.

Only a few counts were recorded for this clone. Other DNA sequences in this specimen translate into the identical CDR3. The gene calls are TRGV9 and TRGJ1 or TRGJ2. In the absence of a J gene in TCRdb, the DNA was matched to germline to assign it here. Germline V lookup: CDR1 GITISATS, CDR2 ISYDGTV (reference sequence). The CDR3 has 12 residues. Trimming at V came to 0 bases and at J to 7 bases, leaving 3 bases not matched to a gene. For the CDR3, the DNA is TGTGCCTTGTGGGAGGTGCGGTATAAGAAACTCTTT. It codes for CALWEVRYKKLF.

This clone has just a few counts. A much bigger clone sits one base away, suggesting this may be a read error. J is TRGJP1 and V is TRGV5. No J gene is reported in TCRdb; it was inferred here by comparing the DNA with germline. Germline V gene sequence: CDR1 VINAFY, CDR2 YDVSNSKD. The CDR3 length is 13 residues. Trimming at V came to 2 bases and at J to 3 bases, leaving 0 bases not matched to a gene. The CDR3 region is CATWDTTGWFKIF. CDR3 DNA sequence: TGTGCCACCTGGGACACCACTGGTTGGTTCAAGATATTT.

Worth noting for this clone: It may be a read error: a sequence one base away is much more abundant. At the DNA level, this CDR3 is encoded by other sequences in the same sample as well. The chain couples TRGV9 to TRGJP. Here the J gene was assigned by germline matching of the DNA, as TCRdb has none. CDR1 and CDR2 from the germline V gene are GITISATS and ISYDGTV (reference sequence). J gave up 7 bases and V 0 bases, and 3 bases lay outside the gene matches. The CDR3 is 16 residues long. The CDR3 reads CALWEVLELGKKIKVF. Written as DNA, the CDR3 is TGTGCCTTGTGGGAGGTGCTGGAGTTGGGCAAAAAAATCAAGGTATTT.

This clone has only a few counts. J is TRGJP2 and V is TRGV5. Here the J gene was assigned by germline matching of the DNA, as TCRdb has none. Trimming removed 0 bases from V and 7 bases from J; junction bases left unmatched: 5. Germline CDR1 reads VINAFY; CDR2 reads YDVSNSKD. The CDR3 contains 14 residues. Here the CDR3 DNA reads TGTGCCACCTGGGACAGGGGTAATGATTGGATCAAGACGTTT. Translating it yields CATWDRGNDWIKTF.

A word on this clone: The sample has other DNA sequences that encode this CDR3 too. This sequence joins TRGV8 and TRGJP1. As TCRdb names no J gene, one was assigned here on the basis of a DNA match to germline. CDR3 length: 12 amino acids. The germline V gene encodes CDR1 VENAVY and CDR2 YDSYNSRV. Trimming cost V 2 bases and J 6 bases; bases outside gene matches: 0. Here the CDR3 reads CATWDTGWFKIF. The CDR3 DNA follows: TGTGCCACCTGGGATACTGGTTGGTTCAAGATATTT.